This T cell receptor (beta chain) was obtained from a study of regulatory T cells in long-lasting Graves disease. CDR3 regions were amplified by Arm-PCR using iRepertoire HTBI primers to build TCR beta libraries. TCRdb independently ran MiXCR on the multiplex PCR reads; one entry per CDR3 protein. The sample yields about 470,000 distinct CDR3 sequences, about 15% seen once. With V trimmed by 5 bases and J by 6 bases, 11 bases remained unmatched. The CDR3 is 15 residues long. Stated time point: newly diagnosed GD, antithyroid drugs for less than 3 months. RNA isolated from PBMCs was used to make the TCR library. The sample holds many counts of this clonotype. Its antigen is still unknown. Study outcomes and limitations: Persistent disease was associated with favored TRBV28 usage and with favored use of TRBJ1-2 and TRBJ2-5. Whereas about a thousand public clonotypes were shared by new patients, persistent patients shared more, at some 2,900. Not thyroid tissue but only peripheral blood was studied. Newly diagnosed Graves' patients exceeded persistent ones in TCR diversity.

These data were likewise used in another study, on T cells in Graves' hyperthyroidism and ophthalmopathy.

The clonotype was recovered from a woman aged 25 to 45 with Graves disease. The input for sequencing was peripheral blood mononuclear cells (PBMCs), taken at new diagnosis, from a patient treated with antithyroid drugs. The V and J genes are TRBV12-3 or TRBV12-4 and TRBJ2-7; 9 positions agree with TRBD2. CDR3 in amino acids: CASSPTRAGGSEQYF. The CDR3 nucleotides are TGTGCCAGCAGTCCCACCCGAGCGGGAGGAAGCGAGCAGTACTTC.